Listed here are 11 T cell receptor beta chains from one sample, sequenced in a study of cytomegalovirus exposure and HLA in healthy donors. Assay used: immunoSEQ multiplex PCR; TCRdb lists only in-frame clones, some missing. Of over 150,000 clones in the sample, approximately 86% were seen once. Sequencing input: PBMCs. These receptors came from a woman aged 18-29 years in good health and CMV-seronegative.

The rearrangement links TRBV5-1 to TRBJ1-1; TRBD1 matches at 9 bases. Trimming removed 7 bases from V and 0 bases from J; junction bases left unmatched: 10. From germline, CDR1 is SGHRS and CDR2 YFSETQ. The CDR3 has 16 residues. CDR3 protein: CASAGTGLSVNTEAFF. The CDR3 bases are TGCGCCAGCGCCGGGACAGGGTTGTCTGTGAACACTGAAGCTTTCTTT.

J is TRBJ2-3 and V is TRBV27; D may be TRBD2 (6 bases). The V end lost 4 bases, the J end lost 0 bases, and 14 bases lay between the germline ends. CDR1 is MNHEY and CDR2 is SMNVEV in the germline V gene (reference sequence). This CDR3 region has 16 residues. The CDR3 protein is CASSWSLATSTDTQYF. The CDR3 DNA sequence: TGTGCCAGCAGTTGGTCCCTAGCGACTAGCACAGATACGCAGTATTTT.

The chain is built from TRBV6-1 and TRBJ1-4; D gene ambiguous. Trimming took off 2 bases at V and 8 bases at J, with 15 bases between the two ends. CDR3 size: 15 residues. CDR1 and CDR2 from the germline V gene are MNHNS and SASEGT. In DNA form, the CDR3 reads TGTGCCAGCAGTGAAAGACCCGGGCGAGGGGAAAAACTGTTTTTT. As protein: CASSERPGRGEKLFF.

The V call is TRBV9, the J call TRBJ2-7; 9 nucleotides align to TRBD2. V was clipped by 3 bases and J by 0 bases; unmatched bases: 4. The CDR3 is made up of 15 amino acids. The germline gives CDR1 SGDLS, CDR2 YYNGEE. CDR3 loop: CASSATSGFSYEQYF. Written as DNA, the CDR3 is TGTGCCAGCAGCGCCACTAGCGGGTTCTCCTACGAGCAGTACTTC.

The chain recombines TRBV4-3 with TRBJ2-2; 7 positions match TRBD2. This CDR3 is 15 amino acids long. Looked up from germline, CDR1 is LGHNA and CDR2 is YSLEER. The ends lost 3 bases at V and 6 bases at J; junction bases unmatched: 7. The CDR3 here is CASSQRAGEPGELFF. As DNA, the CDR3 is TGCGCCAGCAGCCAGAGGGCGGGAGAACCCGGGGAGCTGTTTTTT.

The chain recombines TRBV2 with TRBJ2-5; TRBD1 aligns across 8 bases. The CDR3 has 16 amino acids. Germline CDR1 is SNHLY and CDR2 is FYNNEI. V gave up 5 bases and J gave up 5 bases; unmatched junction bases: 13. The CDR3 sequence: CASSFTPGGGLETQYF. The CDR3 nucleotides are TGTGCCAGCAGTTTTACACCAGGGGGCGGGTTGGAGACCCAGTACTTC.

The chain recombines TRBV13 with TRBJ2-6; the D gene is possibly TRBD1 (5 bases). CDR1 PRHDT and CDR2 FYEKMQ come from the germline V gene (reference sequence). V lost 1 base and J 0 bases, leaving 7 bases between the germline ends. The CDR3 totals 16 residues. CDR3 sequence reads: CASSLDDSSGANVLTF. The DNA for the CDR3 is TGTGCCAGCAGCTTAGATGACAGCTCTGGGGCCAACGTCCTGACTTTC.

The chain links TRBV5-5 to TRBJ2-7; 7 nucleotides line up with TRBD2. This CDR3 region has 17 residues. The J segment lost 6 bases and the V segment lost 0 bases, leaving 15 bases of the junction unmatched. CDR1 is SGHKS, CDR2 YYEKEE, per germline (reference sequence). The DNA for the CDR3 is TGTGCCAGCAGCTTGGCAGTATTAGGGCTAGCGGCCCGCGAGCAGTACTTC. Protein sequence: CASSLAVLGLAAREQYF. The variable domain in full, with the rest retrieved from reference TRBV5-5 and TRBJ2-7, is DAGVTQSPTHLIKTRGQQVTLRCSPISGHKSVSWYQQVLGQGPQFIFQYYEKEERGRGNFPDRFSARQFPNYSSELNVNALLLGDSALYLCASSLAVLGLAAREQYFGPGTRLTVT.

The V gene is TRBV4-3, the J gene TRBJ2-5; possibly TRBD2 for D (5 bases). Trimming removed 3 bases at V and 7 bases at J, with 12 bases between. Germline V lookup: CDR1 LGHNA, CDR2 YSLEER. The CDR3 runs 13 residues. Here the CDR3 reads CASSHVRGWTQYF. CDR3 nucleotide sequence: TGCGCCAGCAGCCACGTCCGGGGTTGGACCCAGTACTTC.

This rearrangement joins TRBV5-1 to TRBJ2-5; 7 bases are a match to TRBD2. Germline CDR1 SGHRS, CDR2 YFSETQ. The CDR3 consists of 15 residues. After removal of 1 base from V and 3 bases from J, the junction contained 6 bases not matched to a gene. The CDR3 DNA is TGCGCCAGCAGCTTGCAAGGTCGGGAGGAAGAGACCCAGTACTTC. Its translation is CASSLQGREEETQYF.

CDR3 DNA: TGTGCCAGTAGCTTAGGGGGTCGCTACACCTTC. Its protein product is CASSLGGRYTF. The chain combines TRBV19 with TRBJ1-2, with D perhaps TRBD1 (6 bases). The V gene lost 6 bases and the J gene lost 9 bases, with 11 bases spanning the gap. Germline values: CDR1 LNHDA, CDR2 SQIVND (reference sequence). The length of the CDR3 is 11 residues.